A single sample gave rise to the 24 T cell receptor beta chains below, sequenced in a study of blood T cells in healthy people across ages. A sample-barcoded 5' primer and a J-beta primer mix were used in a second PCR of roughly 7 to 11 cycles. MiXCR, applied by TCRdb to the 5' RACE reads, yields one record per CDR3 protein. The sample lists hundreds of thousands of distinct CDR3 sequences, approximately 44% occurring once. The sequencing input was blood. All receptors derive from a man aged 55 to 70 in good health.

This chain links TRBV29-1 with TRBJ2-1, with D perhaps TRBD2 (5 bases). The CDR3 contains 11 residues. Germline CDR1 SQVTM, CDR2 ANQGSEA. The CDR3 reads CGGSPAGEQFF. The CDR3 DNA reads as TGCGGAGGTAGCCCCGCGGGTGAGCAGTTCTTC.

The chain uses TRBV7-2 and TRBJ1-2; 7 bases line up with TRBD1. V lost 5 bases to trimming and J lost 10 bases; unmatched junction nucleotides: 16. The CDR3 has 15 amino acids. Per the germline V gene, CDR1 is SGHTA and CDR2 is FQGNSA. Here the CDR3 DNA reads TGTGCCAGCAGCCTAAGAAGACAGGGATCTCATGACTACACCTTC. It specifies CASSLRRQGSHDYTF.

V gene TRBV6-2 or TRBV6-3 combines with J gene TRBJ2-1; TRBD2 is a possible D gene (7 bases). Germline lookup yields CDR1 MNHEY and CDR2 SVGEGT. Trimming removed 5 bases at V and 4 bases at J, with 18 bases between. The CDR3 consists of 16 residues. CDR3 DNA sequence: TGTGCCAGCAGTCCCACGGGGGGCCTCCTATACAATGAGCAGTTCTTC. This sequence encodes CASSPTGGLLYNEQFF.

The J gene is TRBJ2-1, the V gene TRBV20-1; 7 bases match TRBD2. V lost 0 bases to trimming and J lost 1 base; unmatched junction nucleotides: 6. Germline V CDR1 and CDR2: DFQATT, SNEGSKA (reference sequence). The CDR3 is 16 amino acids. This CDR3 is CSARDGLAVSYNEQFF. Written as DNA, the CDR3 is TGCAGTGCTAGAGACGGCCTAGCGGTGTCCTACAATGAGCAGTTCTTC.

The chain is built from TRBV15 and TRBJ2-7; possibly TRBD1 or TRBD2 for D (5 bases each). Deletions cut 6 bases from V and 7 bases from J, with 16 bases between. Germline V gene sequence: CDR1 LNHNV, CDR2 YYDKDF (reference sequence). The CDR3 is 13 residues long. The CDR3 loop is CATSDGTAAEQYF. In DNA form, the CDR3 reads TGTGCCACCAGTGACGGGACGGCCGCTGAGCAGTACTTC.

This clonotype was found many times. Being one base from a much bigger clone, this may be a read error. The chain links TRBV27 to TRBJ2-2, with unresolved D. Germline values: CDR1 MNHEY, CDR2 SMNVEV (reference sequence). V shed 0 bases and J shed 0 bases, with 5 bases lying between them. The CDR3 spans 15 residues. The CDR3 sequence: CASSLSVSNTGELFF. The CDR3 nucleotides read TGTGCCAGCAGTTTATCCGTTTCGAACACCGGGGAGCTGTTTTTT.

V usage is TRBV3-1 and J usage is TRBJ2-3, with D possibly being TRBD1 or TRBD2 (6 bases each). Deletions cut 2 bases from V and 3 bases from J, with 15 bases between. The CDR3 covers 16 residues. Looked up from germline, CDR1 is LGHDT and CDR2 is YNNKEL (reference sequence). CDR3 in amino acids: CASSQLITGRTDTQYF. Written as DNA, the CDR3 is TGTGCCAGCAGCCAATTGATTACAGGGAGGACAGATACGCAGTATTTT.

The CDR3, as DNA: TGTGCCAGCAGCCGAATAAGCGGCCCGGGGACCCAGTACTTC. Its protein product is CASSRISGPGTQYF. J is TRBJ2-5 and V is TRBV7-2, with TRBD2 as a possible D gene (5 bases). CDR3 size: 14 residues. CDR1 is SGHTA, CDR2 FQGNSA, per germline. V was pared by 5 bases and J by 7 bases, with 17 bases between.

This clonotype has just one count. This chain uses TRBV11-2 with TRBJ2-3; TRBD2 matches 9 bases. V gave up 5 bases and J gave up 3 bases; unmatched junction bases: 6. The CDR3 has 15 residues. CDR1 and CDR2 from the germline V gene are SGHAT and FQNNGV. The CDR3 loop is CASSPKAGGTDTQYF. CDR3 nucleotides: TGTGCCAGCAGCCCAAAAGCGGGGGGTACAGATACGCAGTATTTT.

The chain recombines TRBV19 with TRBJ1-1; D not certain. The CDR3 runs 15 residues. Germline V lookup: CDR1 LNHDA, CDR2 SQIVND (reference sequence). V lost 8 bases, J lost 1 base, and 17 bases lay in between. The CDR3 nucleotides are TGTGCCAGTTCCGAGTGGTCGGGGTGGAACACTGAAGCTTTCTTT. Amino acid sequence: CASSEWSGWNTEAFF.

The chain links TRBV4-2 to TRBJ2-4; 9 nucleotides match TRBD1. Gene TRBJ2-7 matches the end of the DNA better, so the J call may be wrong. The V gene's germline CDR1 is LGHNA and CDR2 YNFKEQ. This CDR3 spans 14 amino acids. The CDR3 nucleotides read TGTGCCAGCAGCCATCGACAGGGGGGGTACGAGCAGTACTTC. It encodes CASSHRQGGYEQYF.

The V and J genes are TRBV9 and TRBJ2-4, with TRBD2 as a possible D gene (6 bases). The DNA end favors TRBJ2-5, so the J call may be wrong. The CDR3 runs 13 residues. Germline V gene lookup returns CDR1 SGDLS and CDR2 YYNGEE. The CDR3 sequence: CASSEEGFETQYF. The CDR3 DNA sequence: TGTGCCAGCAGCGAGGAGGGGTTTGAGACCCAGTACTTC.

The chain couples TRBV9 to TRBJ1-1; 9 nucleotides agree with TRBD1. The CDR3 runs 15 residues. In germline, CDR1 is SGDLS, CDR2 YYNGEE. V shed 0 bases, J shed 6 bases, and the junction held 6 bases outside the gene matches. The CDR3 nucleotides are TGTGCCAGCAGCGTAGCGGGACAGGGAAGGTCTGAAGCTTTCTTT. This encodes CASSVAGQGRSEAFF. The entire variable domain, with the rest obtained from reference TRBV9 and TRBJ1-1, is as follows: DSGVTQTPKHLITATGQRVTLRCSPRSGDLSVYWYQQSLDQGLQFLIQYYNGEERAKGNILERFSAQQFPDLHSELNLSSLELGDSALYFCASSVAGQGRSEAFFGQGTRLTVV.

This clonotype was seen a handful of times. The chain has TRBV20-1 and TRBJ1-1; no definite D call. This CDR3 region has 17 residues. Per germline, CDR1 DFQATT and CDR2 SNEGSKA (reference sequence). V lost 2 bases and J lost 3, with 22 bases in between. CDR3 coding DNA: TGCAGTGCTAGAAGGGCCCCGGGTGGGGTAAAAGACACTGAAGCTTTCTTT. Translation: CSARRAPGGVKDTEAFF.

The CDR3 here is CASRTGGQAGELFF. CDR3 nucleotide sequence: TGTGCCAGTCGAACAGGGGGCCAGGCCGGGGAGCTGTTTTTT. This chain connects TRBV2 to TRBJ2-2, with 9 positions matching TRBD1. The V gene's germline CDR1 is SNHLY and CDR2 FYNNEI. This CDR3 has 14 residues. V lost 9 bases and J lost 6; bases outside the gene matches: 8.

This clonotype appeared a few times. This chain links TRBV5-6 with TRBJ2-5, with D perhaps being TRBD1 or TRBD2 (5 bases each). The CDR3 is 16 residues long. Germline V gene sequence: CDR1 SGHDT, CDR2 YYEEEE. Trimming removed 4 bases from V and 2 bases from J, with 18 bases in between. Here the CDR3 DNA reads TGTGCCAGCAGCCACCTCAGGGAGTGGGGGCAAGAGACCCAGTACTTC. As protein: CASSHLREWGQETQYF.

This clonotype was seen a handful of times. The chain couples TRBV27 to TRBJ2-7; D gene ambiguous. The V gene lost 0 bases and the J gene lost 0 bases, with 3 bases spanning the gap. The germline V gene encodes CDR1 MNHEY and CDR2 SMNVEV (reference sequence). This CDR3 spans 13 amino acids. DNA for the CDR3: TGTGCCAGCAGTTTATCGTACTCCTACGAGCAGTACTTC. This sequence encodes CASSLSYSYEQYF.

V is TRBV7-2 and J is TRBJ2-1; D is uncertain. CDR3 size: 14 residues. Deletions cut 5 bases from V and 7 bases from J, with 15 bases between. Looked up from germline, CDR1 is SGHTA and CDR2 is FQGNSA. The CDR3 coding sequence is TGTGCCAGCAGCCCCCAGCCCGACTTGAATGAGCAGTTCTTC. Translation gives CASSPQPDLNEQFF.

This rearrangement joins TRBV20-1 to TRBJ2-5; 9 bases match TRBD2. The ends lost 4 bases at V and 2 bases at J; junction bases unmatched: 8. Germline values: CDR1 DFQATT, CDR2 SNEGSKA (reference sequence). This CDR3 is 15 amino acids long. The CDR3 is CSANDRAGGQETQYF. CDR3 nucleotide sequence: TGCAGTGCTAATGACAGGGCGGGGGGGCAAGAGACCCAGTACTTC.

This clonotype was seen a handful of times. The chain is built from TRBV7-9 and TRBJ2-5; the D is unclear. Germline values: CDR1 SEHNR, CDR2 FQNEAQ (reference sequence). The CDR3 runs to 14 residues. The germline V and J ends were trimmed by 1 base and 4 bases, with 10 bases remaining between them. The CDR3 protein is CASSLDQGSETQYF. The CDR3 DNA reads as TGTGCCAGCAGCTTAGATCAAGGGTCAGAGACCCAGTACTTC. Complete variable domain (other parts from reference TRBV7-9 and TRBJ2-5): DTGVSQNPRHKITKRGQNVTFRCDPISEHNRLYWYRQTLGQGPEFLTYFQNEAQLEKSRLLSDRFSAERPKGSFSTLEIQRTEQGDSAMYLCASSLDQGSETQYFGPGTRLLVL.

The CDR3 nucleotides are TGTGCCATCGCTAGCGGGGGGAGCTCCTACAATGAGCAGTTCTTC. Residues: CAIASGGSSYNEQFF. The V and J genes are TRBV10-3 and TRBJ2-1, with 11 bases that match TRBD2. The junction had 3 bases not matched to a gene; V was cut back by 8 bases and J by 0 bases. Germline assignment: CDR1 ENHRY and CDR2 SYGVKD. CDR3 size: 15 residues.

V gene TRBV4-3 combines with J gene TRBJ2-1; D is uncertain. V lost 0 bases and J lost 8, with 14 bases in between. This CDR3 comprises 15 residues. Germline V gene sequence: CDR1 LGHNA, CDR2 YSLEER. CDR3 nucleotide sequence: TGCGCCAGCAGCCAAGAAACAATCTCGGTCCATGAGCAGTTCTTC. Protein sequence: CASSQETISVHEQFF.

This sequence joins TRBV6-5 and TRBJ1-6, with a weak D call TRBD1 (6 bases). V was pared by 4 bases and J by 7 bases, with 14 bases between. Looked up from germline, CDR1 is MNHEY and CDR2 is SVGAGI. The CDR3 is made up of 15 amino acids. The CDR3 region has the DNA TGTGCCAGCAGTTCACCGGGAACAGGGAATTCACCCCTCCACTTT. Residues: CASSSPGTGNSPLHF.

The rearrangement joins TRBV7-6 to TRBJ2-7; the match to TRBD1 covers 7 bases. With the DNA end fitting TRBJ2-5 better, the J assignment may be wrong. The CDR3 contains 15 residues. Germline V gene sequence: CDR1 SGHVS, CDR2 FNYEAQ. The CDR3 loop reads CASSLGGTVTETQYF. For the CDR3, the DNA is TGTGCCAGCAGCTTAGGTGGGACAGTAACAGAGACCCAGTACTTC.